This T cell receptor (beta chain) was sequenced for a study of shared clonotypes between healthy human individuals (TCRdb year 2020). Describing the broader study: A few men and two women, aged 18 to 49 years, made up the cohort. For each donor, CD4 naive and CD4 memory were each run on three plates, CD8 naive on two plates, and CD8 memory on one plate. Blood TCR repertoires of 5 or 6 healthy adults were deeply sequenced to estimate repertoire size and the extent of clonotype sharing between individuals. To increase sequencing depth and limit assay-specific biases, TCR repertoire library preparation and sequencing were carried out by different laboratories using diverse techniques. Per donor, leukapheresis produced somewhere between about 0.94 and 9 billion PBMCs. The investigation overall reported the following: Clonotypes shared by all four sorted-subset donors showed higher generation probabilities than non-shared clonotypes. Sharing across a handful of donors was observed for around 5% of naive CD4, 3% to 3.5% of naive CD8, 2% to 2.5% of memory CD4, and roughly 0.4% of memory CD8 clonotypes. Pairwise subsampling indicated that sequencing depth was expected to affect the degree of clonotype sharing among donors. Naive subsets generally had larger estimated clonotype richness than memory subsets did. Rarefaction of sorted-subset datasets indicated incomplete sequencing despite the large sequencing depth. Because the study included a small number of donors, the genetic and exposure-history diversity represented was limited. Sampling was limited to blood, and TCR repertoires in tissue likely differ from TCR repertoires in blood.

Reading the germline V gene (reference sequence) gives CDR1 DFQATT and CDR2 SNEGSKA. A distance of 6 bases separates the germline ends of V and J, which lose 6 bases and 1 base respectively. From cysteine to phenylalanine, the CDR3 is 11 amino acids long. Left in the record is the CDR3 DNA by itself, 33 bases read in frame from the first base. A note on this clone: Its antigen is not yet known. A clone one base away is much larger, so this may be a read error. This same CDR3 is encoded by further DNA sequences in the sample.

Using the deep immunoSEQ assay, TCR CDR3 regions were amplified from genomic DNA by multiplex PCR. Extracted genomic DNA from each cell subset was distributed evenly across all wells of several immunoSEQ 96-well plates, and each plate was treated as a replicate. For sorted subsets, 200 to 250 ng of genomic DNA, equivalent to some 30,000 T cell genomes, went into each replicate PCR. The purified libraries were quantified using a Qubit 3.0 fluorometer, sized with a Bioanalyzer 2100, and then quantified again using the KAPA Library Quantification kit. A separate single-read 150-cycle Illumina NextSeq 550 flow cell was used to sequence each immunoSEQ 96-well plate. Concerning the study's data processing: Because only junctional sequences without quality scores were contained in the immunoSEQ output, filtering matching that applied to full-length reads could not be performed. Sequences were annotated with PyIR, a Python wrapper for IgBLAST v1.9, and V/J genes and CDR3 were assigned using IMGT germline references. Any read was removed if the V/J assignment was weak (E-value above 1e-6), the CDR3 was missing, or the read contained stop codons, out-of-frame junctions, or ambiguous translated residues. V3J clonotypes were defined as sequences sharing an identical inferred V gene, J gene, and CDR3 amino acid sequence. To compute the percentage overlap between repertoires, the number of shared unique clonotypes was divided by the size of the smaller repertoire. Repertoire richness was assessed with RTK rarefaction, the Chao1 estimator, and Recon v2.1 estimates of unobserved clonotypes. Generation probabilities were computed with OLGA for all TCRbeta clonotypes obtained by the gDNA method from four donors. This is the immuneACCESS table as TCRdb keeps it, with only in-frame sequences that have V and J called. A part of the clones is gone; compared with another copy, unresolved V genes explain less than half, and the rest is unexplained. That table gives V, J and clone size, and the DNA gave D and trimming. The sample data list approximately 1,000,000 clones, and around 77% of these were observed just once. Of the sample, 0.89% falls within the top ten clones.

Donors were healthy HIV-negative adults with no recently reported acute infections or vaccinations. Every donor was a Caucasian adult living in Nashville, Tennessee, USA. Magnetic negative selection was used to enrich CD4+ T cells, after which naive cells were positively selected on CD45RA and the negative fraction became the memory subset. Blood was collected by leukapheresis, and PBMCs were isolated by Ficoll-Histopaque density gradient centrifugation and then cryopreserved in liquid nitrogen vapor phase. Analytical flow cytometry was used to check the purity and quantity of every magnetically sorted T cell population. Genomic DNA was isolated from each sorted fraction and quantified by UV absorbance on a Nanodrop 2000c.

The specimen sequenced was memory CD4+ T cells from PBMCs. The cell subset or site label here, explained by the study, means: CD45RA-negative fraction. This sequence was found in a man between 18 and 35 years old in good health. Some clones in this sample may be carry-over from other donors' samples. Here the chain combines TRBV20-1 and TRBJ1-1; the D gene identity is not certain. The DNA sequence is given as TGCAGTGCCGGAGGGAACACTGAAGCTTTCTTT. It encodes CSAGGNTEAFF.